The following is a T cell receptor beta chain sequence with its context. The target of this receptor is not known. Library creation used the immunoSEQ multiplex PCR assay. A mixture of 60 forward primers for TCR Vbeta segments and 13 reverse primers for TCR Jbeta segments was used in the multiplex PCR. The CDR3 region of rearranged TCR beta genes was amplified from genomic DNA with a multiplex PCR assay. On the Illumina HiSeq System, the amplified TCR beta libraries were sequenced as 87-base-pair reads. As for the authors' bioinformatics: A later analysis counted approximately 84 million unique TCR beta chains across the 550 to 700 repertoires, and roughly 10 million of these chains were shared by at least two donors. A nearest-neighbor algorithm error-corrected the raw reads and collapsed the reads into unique sequences, merging closely related sequences to remove PCR and sequencing errors. V, D and J gene segments were assigned by aligning CDR3 sequences to IMGT reference sequences. For a sequence to be retained, at least a six-nucleotide match to both a V gene segment and a J gene segment was required. A rearrangement was called productive if the CDR3 had no stop codons and remained in frame with V and J, and every other rearrangement was called non-productive. CDR3 was defined according to IMGT convention as the region running from the second conserved V-encoded cysteine to the conserved J-encoded phenylalanine. The earlier analysis of 550 to 650 of the donors excluded any sequence lacking an unambiguous match to a single V gene segment. An earlier analysis of 550 to 650 of the donors classified V segments as functional when productive rearrangements were above 56.7% and as segregating when the standard deviation between donors was above 5%. A statistical classification framework was built to diagnose cytomegalovirus status from the catalog of TCR beta chain sequences. A later analysis assigned V and J genes by comparing TCR nucleotide sequences with IMGT/GENE-DB human TR gene sequences. In a later analysis, CDR3 sequences and most-parsimonious VDJ recombination scenarios were assigned using the TCRdist pipeline. In a later analysis, each TCR beta chain was defined by its CDR3 amino acid sequence together with its V-gene family, and reads lacking a unique V-gene family were excluded. As a way to deal with suspected cross-contamination and a sequencing artifact, a later analysis dropped 500 to 700 nucleotide sequences that were highly shared and had low generation probability. In a later analysis, a clonal expansion index was calculated for each public chain from normalized within-repertoire ranks of inferred template counts. Generation probabilities in a later analysis came from a VDJ recombination model fitted to out-of-frame rearrangements, and those results were checked against IGoR. Hypergeometric tests were used in a later analysis to score TCR-TCR, TCR-HLA and TCR-CMV co-occurrence, with a repertoire-size bias correction applied to the TCR pairs. In a later analysis, false discovery rates were estimated by permuting HLA or CMV assignments 20 times. In a later analysis, co-occurring TCRs were grouped with DBSCAN, and TCRdist sequence similarity was added when clustering was performed within HLA-allele-positive subsets. Repertoires with fewer than 30,000 or more than 120,000 public chains, plus five repertoires with anomalous nucleotide sharing, were excluded from co-occurrence clustering. Sourced from immuneACCESS, this table was stored by TCRdb with only in-frame sequences that have V and J called. A share of the clones is absent; for the studies checked, an unresolved V gene accounts for under half, and the remainder has no known explanation. V, J and clone size are those of that table, while D and trimming were read from the DNA. The sample's table covers about 130,000 clones. Of the sample, roughly 2.5% is held by the ten largest clones.

The cohort consisted of hundreds of healthy bone marrow donors. At the time of sampling, all cohort members were nominally healthy, though unrecorded immune exposures were likely present. The donor tested CMV seronegative and was one of the 352 seronegative cohort members. A peripheral blood sample was provided by each donor, and peripheral blood mononuclear cells were used for TCR beta sequencing. The Qiagen DNeasy Blood Extraction Kit was used to extract genomic DNA from the blood cell samples. These data come from a study of cytomegalovirus exposure and HLA in healthy donors (dated by TCRdb to about 2017). For the wider study: In an earlier analysis of 587 of the donors, around 300 Gb of sequence data and just under 120 million unique TCR beta sequences from some 170 million T cells were reported. Rather than drawing on any new phenotypic data, the later analysis identified candidate immune exposures from TCR beta sequences and the way those sequences occurred across donors. The study was designed to test whether signatures of past pathogen exposure could be identified by cataloging public T cell receptors. To decide whether each TCR beta V gene segment behaved as functional or pseudogenic, an earlier analysis of fewer than 750 of the donors relied on high-throughput TCR beta sequencing. In a later analysis, previously published TCR beta repertoires from more than 500 donors were re-analyzed and high-resolution HLA genotyping was added so that TCR occurrence patterns could be studied. The number of donors typed differed by locus, with 629-630 for A, B, C, DRB1 and DQB1, about 500 for DQA1, 600 to 610 for DPA1, and some 440 for DPB1. The T cell repertoires of some 670 subjects were profiled by immunosequencing and related to cytomegalovirus serostatus. Every repertoire in the discovery cohort had been generated on one and the same sequencing platform. About five DR-DQ haplotypes were handled as single units for association and clustering because linkage in the cohort was strong. Along with the approximately 650-subject first cohort, a separate validation cohort of 120 different subjects was used. An early release that covered approximately 600 HLA-typed donors contained approximately 300 gigabases of sequencing data and about 93 million unique TCR sequences. On average, 235,054 unique TCR beta nucleotide sequences were sequenced per donor among 350 to 400 genotyped donors of the cohort, with roughly a sixth of those sequences being non-productive. To predict cytomegalovirus infection status, the study brought together high-throughput TCR immunosequencing, statistical association of individual TCRs with disease status, and machine learning. In a later genetic analysis, genome-wide SNP genotypes for about three fifths of the 666 donors were used, and that subset was treated as a discovery cohort. Among the approximately 420 genotyped donors, about 85% belonged to the genetic ancestry cluster associated with self-reported Caucasian donors. Class I and class II HLA loci were covered by the typing at four-digit resolution. Donor age, sex, ethnicity and CMV serostatus were collected together with the repertoire data.

The full study reports these points: V-gene and J-gene trimming of TCR beta chains was associated with a missense DCLRE1C variant in a later genetic analysis, and the association was replicated in an independent cohort. Most CMV-associated TCR beta chains appeared to be HLA-restricted in a later analysis, and the HLA associations seemed to be driven largely by CMV exposure. A further reported finding was that TCR beta sequences accurately predicted the HLA-A and HLA-B alleles for most subjects in the first cohort. Because the 87-base-pair reads could not distinguish some IMGT-functional V segments, including TRBV6-2 and TRBV6-3, those segments were excluded. Broadly in line with IMGT annotations, most TCR beta V segments showed up in productive rearrangements about 90% or about 30% of the time in an earlier analysis of several hundred of the donors. Specific HLA alleles were associated with some 15,000 TCR beta sequences at a false discovery rate of 0.05 in a later analysis. It was suggested by the authors that the approach could potentially be generalized to other disease states and immunological phenotypes. A few of the identified cytomegalovirus-associated TCR beta chains were confirmed in vitro to be specific for cytomegalovirus antigens. Across donors, most TCR sequences were observed very rarely, whereas some public TCRs were present in many individuals. A later analysis found that HLA-associated TCR beta chains were more clonally expanded and had lower generation probabilities than equally common non-associated chains. Several of the top co-occurrence clusters appeared to be linked to parvovirus B19, influenza, CMV and Epstein-Barr virus, according to a later analysis. Compared with the approximately 700-donor mean, donors in an Asian-associated ancestry cluster had fewer N-insertions in productive TCRs, according to a later genetic analysis. Linkage disequilibrium might explain the correlated functional status among segregating V segments, but an unknown experimental factor could not be ruled out. The classifier was reported to diagnose cytomegalovirus status with high specificity and sensitivity in both the original cohort and the validation cohort. The cohort was sequenced for TCR beta chains only, and without alpha or paired-chain data the features that could be detected were limited. In a later analysis, TCR association rates were found to vary across HLA loci, with the most associated TCRs seen for DRB1 alleles and the fewest for HLA-C alleles. A group of highly shared sequence variants was considered likely to be a technical artifact of the sequencing pipeline. Because counts were too low, about 18 rarely observed V segments, including chromosome 9 orphons, were excluded from the earlier analysis of 587 of the donors. Because HLA typing was missing for some donors at each locus, association tests included only the typed subset. Sequencing depth was assumed to be roughly uniform across donors in the presence/absence analyses, though that assumption may not hold. The study gave a list of about 160 TCR beta chains associated with cytomegalovirus. CMV serostatus was the only immune exposure information available for the cohort. Strong co-occurrence of HLA alleles, especially DR and DQ, made assigning TCR associations to individual alleles difficult.

According to the germline V gene, CDR1 reads MDHEN and CDR2 reads SYDVKM. Trimming takes 6 bases off V and 1 base off J; junction bases not matched to a gene: 7. Its CDR3 holds 15 amino acids, cysteine through phenylalanine. This entry keeps only the CDR3 DNA: 45 bases, framed from base 1. This clonotype originated in a man under 40 in good health and CMV-seronegative. The receptor chain draws on TRBV28 and TRBJ2-7; TRBD2 fits 9 bases in the junction. Sequenced sample: PBMCs. The DNA sequence is as follows: TGTGCCAGCAGCCGCCCACTAGCGGGTTCCTACGAGCAGTACTTC. Translated, this is CASSRPLAGSYEQYF.